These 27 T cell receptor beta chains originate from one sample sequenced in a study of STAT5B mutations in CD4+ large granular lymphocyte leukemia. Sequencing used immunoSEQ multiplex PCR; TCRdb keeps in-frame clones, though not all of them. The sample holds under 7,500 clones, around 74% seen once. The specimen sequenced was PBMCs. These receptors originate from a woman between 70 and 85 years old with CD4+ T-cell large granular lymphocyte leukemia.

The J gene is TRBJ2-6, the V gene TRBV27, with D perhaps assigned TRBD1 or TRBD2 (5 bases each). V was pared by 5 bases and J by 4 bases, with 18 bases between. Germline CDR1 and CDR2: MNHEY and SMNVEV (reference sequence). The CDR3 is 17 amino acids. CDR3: CASSGTTLAFGANVLTF. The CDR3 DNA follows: TGTGCCAGCAGTGGGACGACCCTGGCATTCGGGGCCAACGTCCTGACTTTC. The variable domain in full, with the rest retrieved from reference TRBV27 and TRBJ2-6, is EAQVTQNPRYLITVTGKKLTVTCSQNMNHEYMSWYRQDPGLGLRQIYYSMNVEVTDKGDVPEGYKVSRKEKRNFPLILESPSPNQTSLYFCASSGTTLAFGANVLTFGAGSRLTVL.

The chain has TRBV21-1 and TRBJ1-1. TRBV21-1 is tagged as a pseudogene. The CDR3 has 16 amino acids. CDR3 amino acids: CASSKAAPGENGEAFF. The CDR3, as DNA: TGTGCCAGCAGCAAAGCGGCCCCCGGGGAGAACGGTGAAGCTTTCTTT.

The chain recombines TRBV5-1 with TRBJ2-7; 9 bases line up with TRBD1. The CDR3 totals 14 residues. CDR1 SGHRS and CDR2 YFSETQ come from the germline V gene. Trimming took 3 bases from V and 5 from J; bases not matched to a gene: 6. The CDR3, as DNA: TGCGCCAGCAGCTCTACAGGGGGCCTGAACGAGCAGTACTTC. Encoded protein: CASSSTGGLNEQYF.

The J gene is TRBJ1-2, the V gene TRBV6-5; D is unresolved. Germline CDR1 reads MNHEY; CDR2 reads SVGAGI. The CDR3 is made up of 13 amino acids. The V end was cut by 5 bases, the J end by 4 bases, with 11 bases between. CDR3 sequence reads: CASSRRNPYGYTF. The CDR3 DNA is TGTGCCAGCAGTAGACGCAACCCCTATGGCTACACCTTC.

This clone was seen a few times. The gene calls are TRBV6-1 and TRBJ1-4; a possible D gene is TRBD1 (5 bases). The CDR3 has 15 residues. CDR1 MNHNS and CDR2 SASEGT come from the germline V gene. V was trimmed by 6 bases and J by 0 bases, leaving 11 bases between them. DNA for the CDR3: TGTGCCAGCAGGCCGGGGCTTTCAACTAATGAAAAACTGTTTTTT. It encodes CASRPGLSTNEKLFF.

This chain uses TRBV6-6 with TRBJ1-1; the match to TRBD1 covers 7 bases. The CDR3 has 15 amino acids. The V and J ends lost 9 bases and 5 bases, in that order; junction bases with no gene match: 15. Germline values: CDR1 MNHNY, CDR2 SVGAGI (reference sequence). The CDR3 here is CASFPRDSGQTEAFF. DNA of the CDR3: TGTGCCAGTTTCCCCCGGGACAGTGGGCAAACTGAAGCTTTCTTT.

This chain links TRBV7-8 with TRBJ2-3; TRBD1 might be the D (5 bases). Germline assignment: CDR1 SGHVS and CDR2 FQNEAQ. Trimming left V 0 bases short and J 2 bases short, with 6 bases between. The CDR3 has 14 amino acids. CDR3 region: CASSLAGDTDTQYF. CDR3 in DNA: TGTGCCAGCAGCTTAGCAGGGGACACAGATACGCAGTATTTT.

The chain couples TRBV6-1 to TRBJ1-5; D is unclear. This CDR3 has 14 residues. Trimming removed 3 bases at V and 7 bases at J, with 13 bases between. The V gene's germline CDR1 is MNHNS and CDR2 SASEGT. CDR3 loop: CASSDHRGSQPQHF. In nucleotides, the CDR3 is TGTGCCAGCAGTGATCACCGGGGAAGCCAGCCCCAGCATTTT.

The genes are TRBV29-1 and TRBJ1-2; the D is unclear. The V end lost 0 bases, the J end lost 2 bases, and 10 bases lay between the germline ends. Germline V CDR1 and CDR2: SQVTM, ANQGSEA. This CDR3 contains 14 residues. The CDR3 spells CSVEEVGGNYGYTF. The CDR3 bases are TGCAGCGTTGAAGAGGTGGGTGGGAACTATGGCTACACCTTC.

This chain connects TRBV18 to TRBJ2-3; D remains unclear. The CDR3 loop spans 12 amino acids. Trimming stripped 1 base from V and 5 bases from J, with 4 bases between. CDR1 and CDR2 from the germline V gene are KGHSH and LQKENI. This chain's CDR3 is CASSPQGDTQYF. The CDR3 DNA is TGTGCCAGCTCACCACAGGGAGATACGCAGTATTTT.

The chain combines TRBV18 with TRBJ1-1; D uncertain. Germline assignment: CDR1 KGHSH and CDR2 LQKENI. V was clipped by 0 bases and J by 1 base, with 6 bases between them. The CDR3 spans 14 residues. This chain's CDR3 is CASSPPRKNTEAFF. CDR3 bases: TGTGCCAGCTCACCACCGAGGAAGAACACTGAAGCTTTCTTT.

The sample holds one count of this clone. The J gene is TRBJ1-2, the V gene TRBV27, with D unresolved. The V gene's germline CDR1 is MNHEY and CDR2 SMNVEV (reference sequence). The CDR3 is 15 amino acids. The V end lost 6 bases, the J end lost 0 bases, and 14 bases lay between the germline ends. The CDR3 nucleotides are TGTGCCAGCAGAGGGCAGGCGGCCACTAACTATGGCTACACCTTC. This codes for CASRGQAATNYGYTF.

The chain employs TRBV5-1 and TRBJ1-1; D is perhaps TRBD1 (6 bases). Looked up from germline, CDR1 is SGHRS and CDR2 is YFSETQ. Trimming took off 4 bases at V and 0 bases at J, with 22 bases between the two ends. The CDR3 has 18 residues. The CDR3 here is CASSLNLAGGAMNTEAFF. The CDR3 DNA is TGCGCCAGCAGCCTAAACCTAGCGGGGGGGGCTATGAACACTGAAGCTTTCTTT.

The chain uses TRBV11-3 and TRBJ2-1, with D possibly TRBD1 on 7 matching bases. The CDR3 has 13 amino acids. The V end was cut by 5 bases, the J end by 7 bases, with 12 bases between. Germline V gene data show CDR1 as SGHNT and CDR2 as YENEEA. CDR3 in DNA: TGTGCCAGCAGCCTGGCAGGGGGGAATGAGCAGTTCTTC. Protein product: CASSLAGGNEQFF.

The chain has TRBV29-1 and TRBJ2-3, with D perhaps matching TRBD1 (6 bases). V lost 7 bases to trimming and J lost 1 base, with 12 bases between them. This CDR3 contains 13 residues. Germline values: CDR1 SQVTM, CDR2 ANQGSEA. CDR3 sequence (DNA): TGCAGCGCACAGGGCCCTGGCACAGATACGCAGTATTTT. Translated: CSAQGPGTDTQYF.

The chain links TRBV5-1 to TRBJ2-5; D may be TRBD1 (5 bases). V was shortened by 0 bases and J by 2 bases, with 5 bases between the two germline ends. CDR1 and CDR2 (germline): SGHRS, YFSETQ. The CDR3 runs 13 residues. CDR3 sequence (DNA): TGCGCCAGCAGCTTGGGACAGCAAGAGACCCAGTACTTC. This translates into CASSLGQQETQYF.

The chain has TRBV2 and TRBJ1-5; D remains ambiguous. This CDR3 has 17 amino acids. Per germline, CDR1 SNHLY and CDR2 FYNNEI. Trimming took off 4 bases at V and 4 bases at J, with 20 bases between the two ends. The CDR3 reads CASSASHPGRYNQPQHF. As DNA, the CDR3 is TGTGCCAGCAGTGCCTCACACCCCGGGCGGTATAATCAGCCCCAGCATTTT.

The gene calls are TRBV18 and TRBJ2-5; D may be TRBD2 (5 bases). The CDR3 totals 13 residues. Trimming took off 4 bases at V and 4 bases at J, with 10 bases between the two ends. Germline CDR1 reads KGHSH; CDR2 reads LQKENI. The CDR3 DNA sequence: TGTGCCAGCTCACTAACTCGGGGAGAGACCCAGTACTTC. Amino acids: CASSLTRGETQYF.

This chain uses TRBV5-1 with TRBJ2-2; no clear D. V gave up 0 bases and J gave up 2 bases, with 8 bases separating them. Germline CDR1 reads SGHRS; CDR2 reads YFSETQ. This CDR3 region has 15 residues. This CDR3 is CASSLAVLNTGELFF. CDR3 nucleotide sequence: TGCGCCAGCAGCTTGGCGGTCCTTAACACCGGGGAGCTGTTTTTT.

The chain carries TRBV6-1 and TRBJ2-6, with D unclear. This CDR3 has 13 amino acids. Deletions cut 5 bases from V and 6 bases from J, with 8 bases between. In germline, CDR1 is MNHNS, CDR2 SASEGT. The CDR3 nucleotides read TGTGCCAGCAGTTCCCAATCGGCCAACGTCCTGACTTTC. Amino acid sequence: CASSSQSANVLTF.

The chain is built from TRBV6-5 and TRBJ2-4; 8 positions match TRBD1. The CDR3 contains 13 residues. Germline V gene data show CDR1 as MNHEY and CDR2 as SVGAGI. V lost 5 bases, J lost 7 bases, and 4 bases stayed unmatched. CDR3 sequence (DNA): TGTGCCAGCAGTCAGGGGGCGCAGAACATTCAGTACTTC. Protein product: CASSQGAQNIQYF.

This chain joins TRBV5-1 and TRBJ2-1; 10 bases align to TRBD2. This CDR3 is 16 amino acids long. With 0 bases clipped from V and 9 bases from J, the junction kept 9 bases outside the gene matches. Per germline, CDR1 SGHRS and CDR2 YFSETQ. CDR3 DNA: TGCGCCAGCAGCTTGGGGGGCAGCGGGAGGGCCGGTGAGCAGTTCTTC. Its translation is CASSLGGSGRAGEQFF.

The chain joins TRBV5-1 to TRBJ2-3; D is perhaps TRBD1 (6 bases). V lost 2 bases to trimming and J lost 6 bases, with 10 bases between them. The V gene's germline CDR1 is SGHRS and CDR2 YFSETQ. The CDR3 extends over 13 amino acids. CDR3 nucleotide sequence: TGCGCCAGCAGCTTCTGGGGGCGGGATACGCAGTATTTT. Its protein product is CASSFWGRDTQYF.

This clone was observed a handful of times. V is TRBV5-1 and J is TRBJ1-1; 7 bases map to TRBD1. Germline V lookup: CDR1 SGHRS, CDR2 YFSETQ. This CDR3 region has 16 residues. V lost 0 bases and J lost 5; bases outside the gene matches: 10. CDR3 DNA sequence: TGCGCCAGCAGCTTGGAGGGGGCTGGAGTGGGGACTGAAGCTTTCTTT. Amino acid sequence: CASSLEGAGVGTEAFF.

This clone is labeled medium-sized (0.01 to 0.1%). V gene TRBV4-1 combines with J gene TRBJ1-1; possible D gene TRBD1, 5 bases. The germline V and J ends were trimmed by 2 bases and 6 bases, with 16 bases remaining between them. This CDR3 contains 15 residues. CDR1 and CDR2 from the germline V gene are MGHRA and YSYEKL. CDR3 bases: TGCGCCAGCAGCCAACCTCTAATCAGGGACGCTGAAGCTTTCTTT. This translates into CASSQPLIRDAEAFF.

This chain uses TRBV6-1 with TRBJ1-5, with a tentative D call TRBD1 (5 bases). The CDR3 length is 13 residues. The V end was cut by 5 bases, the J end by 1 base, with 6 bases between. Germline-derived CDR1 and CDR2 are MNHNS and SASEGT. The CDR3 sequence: CASSQGSNQPQHF. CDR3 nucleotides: TGTGCCAGCAGTCAGGGAAGCAATCAGCCCCAGCATTTT.

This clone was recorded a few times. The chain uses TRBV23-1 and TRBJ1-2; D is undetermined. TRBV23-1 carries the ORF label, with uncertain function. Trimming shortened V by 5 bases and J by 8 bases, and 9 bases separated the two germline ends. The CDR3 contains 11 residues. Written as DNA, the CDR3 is TGCGCCAGCAGTTCCATAATGGGCTACACCTTC. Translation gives CASSSIMGYTF.